The 26 T cell receptor beta chains below come from one sample, sequenced in a study of shared clonotypes between healthy human individuals. The data were produced by immunoSEQ multiplex PCR, yet TCRdb's version contains in-frame clones alone and is incomplete. The repertoire includes 550,000 to 700,000 clones, 60% to 75% of them detected once, and around 1.8% sits in the top ten. Sequenced sample: memory CD4+ T cells sorted from blood. The subset: CD45RA-negative fraction. Every receptor here comes from a woman aged 30 to 39 in good health.

The sample holds a few counts of this clone. The V gene is TRBV5-6, the J gene TRBJ2-2; the D is unclear. Between the trimmed V and J ends, which lost 0 bases and 3 bases, there was a span of 3 bases. This CDR3 has 13 amino acids. The germline gives CDR1 SGHDT, CDR2 YYEEEE. The CDR3 spells CASSLGHTGELFF. The CDR3 nucleotides are TGTGCCAGCAGCTTGGGACACACCGGGGAGCTGTTTTTT.

The J gene is TRBJ1-1, the V gene TRBV4-1, with 8 bases identical to TRBD1. V lost 3 bases and J lost 10; bases outside the gene matches: 22. The CDR3 has 18 amino acids. Germline-derived CDR1 and CDR2 are MGHRA and YSYEKL. The CDR3 DNA follows: TGCGCCAGCAGCCAGAGGGAACAGGGGGAGCTAAGGGGTACGGGAGCTTTCTTT. Translated, it gives CASSQREQGELRGTGAFF.

With respect to this clone: Other DNA sequences in this specimen translate into the identical CDR3. CDR3 in DNA: TGTGCCAGCAGTTACTCCTGGGCCGGCTCCTACAATGAGCAGTTCTTC. This codes for CASSYSWAGSYNEQFF. The genes are TRBV6-5 and TRBJ2-1, with D hard to call. This CDR3 has 16 amino acids. Trimming took 0 bases from V and 0 from J, leaving 9 bases between them. The germline V gene has CDR1 MNHEY and CDR2 SVGAGI.

This clone was seen a few times. This rearrangement joins TRBV4-2 to TRBJ2-6, with no clear D. The CDR3 spans 16 residues. Trimming took off 2 bases at V and 0 bases at J, with 8 bases between the two ends. The germline CDR1 and CDR2 sequences are LGHNA and YNFKEQ. CDR3 nucleotides: TGTGCCAGCAGCCAACTAGGGCACTCTGGGGCCAACGTCCTGACTTTC. Residues: CASSQLGHSGANVLTF.

The chain employs TRBV29-1 and TRBJ2-5; 9 bases fit TRBD1. Germline values: CDR1 SQVTM, CDR2 ANQGSEA. CDR3 size: 14 residues. With V trimmed by 8 bases and J by 7 bases, 14 bases remained unmatched. Written as DNA, the CDR3 is TGCAGCACTATTAGAGGACAGGGGTGGGGGACCCAGTACTTC. Residues: CSTIRGQGWGTQYF.

The chain links TRBV19 to TRBJ1-1; D ambiguous. The germline gives CDR1 LNHDA, CDR2 SQIVND (reference sequence). Trimming took 3 bases from V and 4 from J, leaving 9 bases between them. The CDR3 is made up of 13 amino acids. CDR3 DNA: TGTGCCAGTAGTATTAGGGATTCCACTGAAGCTTTCTTT. Translating it yields CASSIRDSTEAFF.

The chain carries TRBV5-1 and TRBJ2-1; TRBD2 matches 9 bases. The CDR3 runs 15 residues. Trimming removed 1 base from V and 3 bases from J; junction bases left unmatched: 2. Germline CDR1 and CDR2: SGHRS and YFSETQ. The CDR3 DNA is TGCGCCAGCAGCTTGTTAGCGGGAGACTACAATGAGCAGTTCTTC. It is translated as CASSLLAGDYNEQFF.

DNA for the CDR3: TGCGCCAGCAGGTCTTATAAATGGGCTGAAGCTTTCTTT. This codes for CASRSYKWAEAFF. The gene calls are TRBV10-1 and TRBJ1-1; D remains unclear. This CDR3 has 13 residues. Germline-derived CDR1 and CDR2 are WNHNN and SYGVQD (reference sequence). V lost 6 bases, J lost 6 bases, and 14 bases lay in between.

V gene TRBV28 combines with J gene TRBJ1-5; D remains ambiguous. Deletions cut 3 bases from V and 0 bases from J, with 9 bases between. There are 15 residues in the CDR3. Germline CDR1 MDHEN, CDR2 SYDVKM. The CDR3 bases are TGTGCCAGCAGTTTCGGCAGACTTAGCAATCAGCCCCAGCATTTT. It is translated as CASSFGRLSNQPQHF.

This clone appeared a single time. This sequence joins TRBV6-6 and TRBJ2-1, with D perhaps matching TRBD2 (5 bases). Trimming stripped 2 bases from V and 8 bases from J, with 10 bases between. Germline V gene lookup returns CDR1 MNHNY and CDR2 SVGAGI (reference sequence). The CDR3 extends over 13 amino acids. CDR3 bases: TGTGCCAGCAGTTACAAAGAGGGCTATGAGCAGTTCTTC. Its protein is CASSYKEGYEQFF.

Note on this clone: Within the sample, other DNA sequences also encode this same CDR3. This sequence joins TRBV5-6 and TRBJ2-7; D is unclear. The ends were cut back, 1 base at V and 0 bases at J, with 5 bases in the middle. Germline CDR1 SGHDT, CDR2 YYEEEE. The CDR3 contains 13 residues. The CDR3 loop is CASSLLDSYEQYF. The CDR3 region has the DNA TGTGCCAGCAGCTTGCTCGACTCCTACGAGCAGTACTTC.

The V gene is TRBV2, the J gene TRBJ1-5; no definite D call. Germline V gene data show CDR1 as SNHLY and CDR2 as FYNNEI. The CDR3 totals 14 residues. The V gene lost 2 bases and the J gene lost 6 bases, with 11 bases spanning the gap. This CDR3 is CASSERETGQPQHF. CDR3 sequence (DNA): TGTGCCAGCAGTGAACGGGAGACGGGTCAGCCCCAGCATTTT.

About this clone itself: The same CDR3 can be traced to other DNA sequences in this sample. The chain recombines TRBV18 with TRBJ1-1; D is ambiguous. CDR3 length: 13 amino acids. V lost 1 base to trimming and J lost 7 bases, with 10 bases between them. Germline V gene sequence: CDR1 KGHSH, CDR2 LQKENI. The DNA for the CDR3 is TGTGCCAGCTCACCACAGGATCGAGGTGAAGCTTTCTTT. The encoded protein is CASSPQDRGEAFF.

The genes are TRBV7-3 and TRBJ2-3; D ambiguous. Germline CDR1 is SGHTA and CDR2 is FQGTGA. The CDR3 spans 13 residues. V was clipped by 5 bases and J by 5 bases, with 11 bases between them. In nucleotides, the CDR3 is TGTGCCAGCAGCCGAGTGGGCCTAGATACGCAGTATTTT. It yields the protein CASSRVGLDTQYF.

The V call is TRBV10-3, the J call TRBJ2-7; 9 bases are shared with TRBD2. From germline, CDR1 is ENHRY and CDR2 SYGVKD. The CDR3 sequence is 15 residues long. J lost 9 bases, V lost 0 bases, and 9 bases had no gene match. Written as DNA, the CDR3 is TGTGCCATCAGTGAGTCGCGGGAGGGCCTTCGGGGGCAGTACTTC. It translates to CAISESREGLRGQYF.

The V and J genes are TRBV4-1 and TRBJ2-7; 8 bases are shared with TRBD1. With V trimmed by 4 bases and J by 4 bases, 12 bases remained unmatched. The CDR3 length is 16 residues. Per the germline V gene, CDR1 is MGHRA and CDR2 is YSYEKL. The CDR3: CASSRRVSGGEYEQYF. For the CDR3, the DNA is TGCGCCAGCAGCCGACGAGTTTCAGGGGGCGAATACGAGCAGTACTTC.

This clone was recorded only once. The genes are TRBV28 and TRBJ1-4; tentatively, D is TRBD1 (6 bases). Germline loops: CDR1 MDHEN, CDR2 SYDVKM. Trimming removed 10 bases from V and 0 bases from J, with 15 bases in between. The CDR3 is 15 residues long. CDR3 protein: CATLDSGATNEKLFF. The CDR3 DNA reads as TGTGCCACCCTGGACAGCGGGGCAACTAATGAAAAACTGTTTTTT.

V is TRBV6-1 and J is TRBJ2-5; the D gene could be TRBD1 or TRBD2 (5 bases each). Germline V CDR1 and CDR2: MNHNS, SASEGT. V lost 4 bases and J 5 bases, leaving 8 bases between the germline ends. The CDR3 is made up of 12 amino acids. CDR3 in amino acids: CASSGGGETQYF. CDR3 bases: TGTGCCAGCAGTGGGGGCGGGGAGACCCAGTACTTC.

The J gene is TRBJ2-2, the V gene TRBV5-1; tentative D call: TRBD2 (5 bases). The CDR3 covers 15 residues. From germline, CDR1 is SGHRS and CDR2 YFSETQ. Trimming shortened V by 0 bases and J by 5 bases, and 11 bases separated the two germline ends. The CDR3 DNA reads TGCGCCAGCAGCTTGGTGGGTAGGAGGACCGGGGAGCTGTTTTTT. It encodes CASSLVGRRTGELFF.

This clone was found once. The rearrangement links TRBV7-9 to TRBJ2-3; 7 bases fit TRBD2. The CDR3 loop spans 19 amino acids. The J segment lost 2 bases and the V segment lost 1 base, leaving 15 bases of the junction unmatched. Germline V gene sequence: CDR1 SEHNR, CDR2 FQNEAQ (reference sequence). DNA of the CDR3: TGTGCCAGCAGCTTAGATAGATGGGCAAGCGGGACTTACACAGATACGCAGTATTTT. The encoded protein is CASSLDRWASGTYTDTQYF.

V usage is TRBV27 and J usage is TRBJ2-5; TRBD1 agrees at 10 bases. The J call is uncertain, as TRBJ2-7 better fits the DNA end. Germline assignment: CDR1 MNHEY and CDR2 SMNVEV (reference sequence). The CDR3 sequence is 15 residues long. The CDR3 sequence is CASRDWRTGGYEQYF. CDR3 coding DNA: TGTGCCAGCAGGGACTGGAGGACAGGGGGCTACGAGCAGTACTTC.

This chain joins TRBV11-2 and TRBJ2-7, with D hard to call. CDR1 is SGHAT and CDR2 is FQNNGV in the germline V gene. V lost 2 bases to trimming and J lost 3 bases, with 8 bases between them. The CDR3 length is 13 residues. CDR3 nucleotide sequence: TGTGCCAGCAGCTTAAACTCGGACTACGAGCAGTACTTC. This gives the protein CASSLNSDYEQYF.

The CDR3 region is CASSQRDRETAFF. The DNA for the CDR3 is TGTGCCAGCTCACAGAGGGACAGGGAGACAGCTTTCTTT. V usage is TRBV18 and J usage is TRBJ1-1, with 9 positions matching TRBD1. The germline gives CDR1 KGHSH, CDR2 LQKENI. After removal of 4 bases from V and 10 bases from J, the junction contained 7 bases not matched to a gene. This CDR3 is 13 amino acids long.

The V call is TRBV5-1, the J call TRBJ2-7; 7 bases agree with TRBD2. This CDR3 comprises 15 residues. Germline assignment: CDR1 SGHRS and CDR2 YFSETQ. V shed 0 bases and J 0 bases; nucleotides not matched to a gene: 3. The CDR3 sequence is CASSLEGGSSYEQYF. The CDR3, as DNA: TGCGCCAGCAGCTTGGAGGGCGGGAGCTCCTACGAGCAGTACTTC.

DNA for the CDR3: TGTGCCAGCAGCTTAGGCGGGACTAGCGGCTCCTACGAGCAGTACTTC. Its protein product is CASSLGGTSGSYEQYF. This chain links TRBV7-8 with TRBJ2-7; 11 bases align to TRBD2. The germline gives CDR1 SGHVS, CDR2 FQNEAQ. The CDR3 loop spans 16 amino acids. V lost 1 base and J lost 0; bases outside the gene matches: 2. The full variable domain, in which reference TRBV7-8 and TRBJ2-7 provide the parts outside the CDR3, is GAGVSQSPRYKVAKRGQDVALRCDPISGHVSLFWYQQALGQGPEFLTYFQNEAQLDKSGLPSDRFFAERPEGSVSTLKIQRTQQEDSAVYLCASSLGGTSGSYEQYFGPGTRLTVT.

This CDR3 is CAWMGGANTEAFF. CDR3 in DNA: TGTGCCTGGATGGGAGGGGCTAACACTGAAGCTTTCTTT. The chain has TRBV30 and TRBJ1-1, with a weak D call TRBD1 (5 bases). The germline V gene encodes CDR1 GTSNPN and CDR2 SVGIG (reference sequence). V dropped 4 bases and J dropped 2 bases, with 11 bases sitting between them. This CDR3 comprises 13 residues.